A selection of T cell receptor beta chains follows, all from one sample in a study of blood T cell repertoires in COVID-19. TCRdb's copy holds only in-frame clones and misses some; the assay was immunoSEQ multiplex PCR. In the table there are over 70,000 clones, roughly 71% of which are singletons. The sample was peripheral blood. These receptors all come from a woman older than 75 with acute or convalescent COVID-19. The CDR3 runs from the conserved cysteine through the conserved F or W. D genes are given only for firm matches. The listing skips clone size in some rows; elsewhere it reads once, few, many or a size class.

cdr3_length: 15; j_call: TRBJ2-3; d_call: TRBD2; v_call: TRBV7-2; clone_size: .; cdr3_nt: TGTGCCAGCAGCTTAGACGGGGGGGCAGGAGATACGCAGTATTTT; cdr3_aa: CASSLDGGAGDTQYF
cdr3_length: 13; j_call: TRBJ1-1; d_call: TRBD1; v_call: TRBV11-1; clone_size: .; cdr3_nt: TGTGCCAGCAGTTTCAACAGGGGTACTGAAGCTTTCTTT; cdr3_aa: CASSFNRGTEAFF
cdr3_length: 16; j_call: TRBJ2-7; d_call: .; v_call: TRBV6-2/TRBV6-3; clone_size: few; cdr3_nt: TGTGCCAGCAGTCGACCGGGATGGACTGGTTCCTACGAGCAGTACTTC; cdr3_aa: CASSRPGWTGSYEQYF
cdr3_length: 14; j_call: TRBJ1-6; d_call: .; v_call: TRBV9; clone_size: .; cdr3_nt: TGTGCCAGCAGCGTAGAGCCTAAAAATTCACCCCTCCACTTT; cdr3_aa: CASSVEPKNSPLHF
cdr3_length: 16; j_call: TRBJ2-1; d_call: TRBD2; v_call: TRBV7-8; clone_size: .; cdr3_nt: TGTGCCAGCAGCTTGGGCTGGCGGGAGTCCTACAATGAGCAGTTCTTC; cdr3_aa: CASSLGWRESYNEQFF
cdr3_length: 16; j_call: TRBJ1-1; d_call: TRBD1; v_call: TRBV18; clone_size: .; cdr3_nt: TGTGCCAGCTCACCCCGGGACAGGGTAATGAACACTGAAGCTTTCTTT; cdr3_aa: CASSPRDRVMNTEAFF
cdr3_length: 17; j_call: TRBJ2-1; d_call: TRBD2; v_call: TRBV19; clone_size: .; cdr3_nt: TGTGCCAGTAGTATGGGCAGGCTGACGGGGGGTTACAATGAGCAGTTCTTC; cdr3_aa: CASSMGRLTGGYNEQFF
cdr3_length: 16; j_call: TRBJ2-1; d_call: .; v_call: TRBV7-2; clone_size: .; cdr3_nt: TGTGCCAGCAGCTTAGCTAGCGGAGCCTCCTACAATGAGCAGTTCTTC; cdr3_aa: CASSLASGASYNEQFF
cdr3_length: 12; j_call: TRBJ2-3; d_call: .; v_call: TRBV12-3/TRBV12-4; clone_size: few; cdr3_nt: TGTGCCAGCAGACTAGTACCAGATACGCAGTATTTT; cdr3_aa: CASRLVPDTQYF
cdr3_length: 12; j_call: TRBJ2-1; d_call: TRBD1; v_call: TRBV29-1; clone_size: .; cdr3_nt: TGCAGCGCCGGACAGGTCATTGGTGAGCAGTTCTTC; cdr3_aa: CSAGQVIGEQFF
cdr3_length: 15; j_call: TRBJ1-2; d_call: TRBD1; v_call: TRBV19; clone_size: few; cdr3_nt: TGTGCCAGTAGCGTCTCCTGGACAGGGGAAAGTGGCTACACCTTC; cdr3_aa: CASSVSWTGESGYTF
cdr3_length: 14; j_call: TRBJ1-2; d_call: TRBD1; v_call: TRBV7-2; clone_size: once; cdr3_nt: TGTGCCGTGCGATTAGGACAGGGATTATCTGGCTACACCTTC; cdr3_aa: CAVRLGQGLSGYTF
cdr3_length: 15; j_call: TRBJ1-3; d_call: .; v_call: TRBV7-9; clone_size: once; cdr3_nt: TGTGCCCCCTCTCGGGCCACAGGGACGGGAAACACCATATATTTT; cdr3_aa: CAPSRATGTGNTIYF
cdr3_length: 15; j_call: TRBJ2-3; d_call: TRBD2; v_call: TRBV5-1; clone_size: .; cdr3_nt: TGCGCCAGCAGCTTGTTTTCGGGGGGGAGCGATACGCAGTATTTT; cdr3_aa: CASSLFSGGSDTQYF
cdr3_length: 15; j_call: TRBJ2-1; d_call: TRBD2; v_call: TRBV19; clone_size: once; cdr3_nt: TGTGCCAGTAGTATAGGCGGGAGGATCTACAATGAGCAGTTCTTC; cdr3_aa: CASSIGGRIYNEQFF
cdr3_length: 15; j_call: TRBJ2-5; d_call: TRBD1; v_call: TRBV5-5; clone_size: .; cdr3_nt: TGTGCCAGCAGCACTACAGGGGGCGGGTCGGAGACCCAGTACTTC; cdr3_aa: CASSTTGGGSETQYF
cdr3_length: 18; j_call: TRBJ2-2; d_call: TRBD1; v_call: TRBV7-3; clone_size: medium-sized; cdr3_nt: TGTGCCAGCAGCTTATTATCCCGTAGGCAGGGGGCCGCCGGGGAGCTGTTTTTT; cdr3_aa: CASSLLSRRQGAAGELFF
cdr3_length: 15; j_call: TRBJ2-5; d_call: .; v_call: TRBV5-6; clone_size: .; cdr3_nt: TGTGCCAGCAGCCTCCGGGAACTAGGGGGAGAGACCCAGTACTTC; cdr3_aa: CASSLRELGGETQYF
cdr3_length: 14; j_call: TRBJ2-7; d_call: .; v_call: TRBV23-1; clone_size: few; cdr3_nt: TGCGCCAGCAAGGGTCAGGGTTTATACTACGAGCAGTACTTC; cdr3_aa: CASKGQGLYYEQYF
cdr3_length: 14; j_call: TRBJ1-2; d_call: .; v_call: TRBV5-4; clone_size: .; cdr3_nt: TGTGCCAGCAGAATTTCAGGACAGAACTATGGCTACACCTTC; cdr3_aa: CASRISGQNYGYTF
cdr3_length: 14; j_call: TRBJ2-5; d_call: .; v_call: TRBV7-6; clone_size: .; cdr3_nt: TGTGCCAGCAGCTTATGGGGAGGGGGGGAGACCCAGTACTTC; cdr3_aa: CASSLWGGGETQYF
cdr3_length: 15; j_call: TRBJ1-5; d_call: TRBD1; v_call: TRBV19; clone_size: .; cdr3_nt: TGTGCCAGTAGTATAGGGGGGACAGGGAAACAGCCCCAGCATTTT; cdr3_aa: CASSIGGTGKQPQHF
cdr3_length: 16; j_call: TRBJ2-1; d_call: TRBD2; v_call: TRBV7-3; clone_size: .; cdr3_nt: TGTGCCAGCAGCTTCACAGGGGGGACTAGCGGGAGGTTACAGTTCTTC; cdr3_aa: CASSFTGGTSGRLQFF
cdr3_length: 22; j_call: TRBJ2-1; d_call: .; v_call: TRBV4-3; clone_size: once; cdr3_nt: TGCGCCAGCAGCCAAGATCTAGATGGACAGAGGGCCAACCCACAAGGGAGCGATGAGCAGTTCTTC; cdr3_aa: CASSQDLDGQRANPQGSDEQFF
cdr3_length: 15; j_call: TRBJ2-7; d_call: .; v_call: TRBV7-8; clone_size: .; cdr3_nt: TGTGCCAGCAGCTTTACCCGGGTACAGGCCTACGAGCAGTACTTC; cdr3_aa: CASSFTRVQAYEQYF
cdr3_length: 16; j_call: TRBJ1-5; d_call: .; v_call: TRBV18; clone_size: .; cdr3_nt: TGTGCCAGCTCACCAGGGTCAGGGGCCATGGAGCAGCCCCAGCATTTT; cdr3_aa: CASSPGSGAMEQPQHF
cdr3_length: 14; j_call: TRBJ1-2; d_call: .; v_call: TRBV2; clone_size: .; cdr3_nt: TGTGCCAGCAGTCCAGGAGGAGGGTCGAATGGCTACACCTTC; cdr3_aa: CASSPGGGSNGYTF
cdr3_length: 13; j_call: TRBJ2-1; d_call: TRBD1; v_call: TRBV7-2; clone_size: .; cdr3_nt: TGTGCCAGCAGCTTTGACAGGGTTAGTGAGCAGTTCTTC; cdr3_aa: CASSFDRVSEQFF
cdr3_length: 14; j_call: TRBJ1-2; d_call: .; v_call: TRBV5-1; clone_size: .; cdr3_nt: TGCGCCAGCAGCTTGTTGGGGACGGAGGGAGGCTACACCTTC; cdr3_aa: CASSLLGTEGGYTF
cdr3_length: 14; j_call: TRBJ2-1; d_call: .; v_call: TRBV19; clone_size: once; cdr3_nt: TGTGCCAGTAGTAGCAGTTATACCTACAATGAGCAGTTCTTC; cdr3_aa: CASSSSYTYNEQFF
cdr3_length: 12; j_call: TRBJ2-5; d_call: TRBD1; v_call: TRBV10-3; clone_size: .; cdr3_nt: TGTGCCACCACAGGGGAAGGGGAGACCCAGTACTTC; cdr3_aa: CATTGEGETQYF
cdr3_length: 16; j_call: TRBJ1-3; d_call: .; v_call: TRBV5-1; clone_size: few; cdr3_nt: TGCGCCAGCAGCTTGGGAGGAGCCGAATCTGGAAACACCATATATTTT; cdr3_aa: CASSLGGAESGNTIYF
cdr3_length: 17; j_call: TRBJ2-7; d_call: .; v_call: TRBV27; clone_size: .; cdr3_nt: TGTGCCAGCAGTTTAGAAGTACCCGCGGGACAGCCCTACGAGCAGTACTTC; cdr3_aa: CASSLEVPAGQPYEQYF
cdr3_length: 15; j_call: TRBJ1-2; d_call: TRBD1; v_call: TRBV6-2/TRBV6-3; clone_size: once; cdr3_nt: TGTGCCAGCAGTTACTCCCCGGGACAGGGCTATGGCTACACCTTC; cdr3_aa: CASSYSPGQGYGYTF
cdr3_length: 14; j_call: TRBJ2-2; d_call: TRBD2; v_call: TRBV11-3; clone_size: few; cdr3_nt: TGTGCCAGCAGCCGGGGGGGCGCGGCCGGGGAGCTGTTTTTT; cdr3_aa: CASSRGGAAGELFF
cdr3_length: 16; j_call: TRBJ1-4; d_call: .; v_call: TRBV3-1/TRBV3-2; clone_size: .; cdr3_nt: TGTGCCAGCAGCCTCACCCCCGGGGGAGGAAATGAAAAACTGTTTTTT; cdr3_aa: CASSLTPGGGNEKLFF
cdr3_length: 14; j_call: TRBJ2-7; d_call: TRBD1; v_call: TRBV7-2; clone_size: .; cdr3_nt: TGTGCCAGCAGACTTGGGACAGCCACCTACGAGCAGTACTTC; cdr3_aa: CASRLGTATYEQYF
cdr3_length: 19; j_call: TRBJ1-5; d_call: TRBD1; v_call: TRBV19; clone_size: .; cdr3_nt: TGTGCCAGTAGTATAAGGAATCGGACAGGGAATCGGAGCAATCAGCCCCAGCATTTT; cdr3_aa: CASSIRNRTGNRSNQPQHF
cdr3_length: 17; j_call: TRBJ1-2; d_call: .; v_call: TRBV25-1; clone_size: few; cdr3_nt: TGTGCCAGCAGTGAAAATCAGGGAAGAGGAGTAGACTATGGCTACACCTTC; cdr3_aa: CASSENQGRGVDYGYTF
cdr3_length: 13; j_call: TRBJ1-4; d_call: TRBD1; v_call: TRBV12-3/TRBV12-4; clone_size: .; cdr3_nt: TGTGCCAGCAGTTTAGCGGACAGGCAAAAACTGTTTTTT; cdr3_aa: CASSLADRQKLFF
cdr3_length: 14; j_call: TRBJ1-3; d_call: .; v_call: TRBV5-1; clone_size: .; cdr3_nt: TGCGCCAGCAGCAAAGGGACATTTGGAAACACCATATATTTT; cdr3_aa: CASSKGTFGNTIYF
cdr3_length: 14; j_call: TRBJ1-2; d_call: .; v_call: TRBV5-1; clone_size: .; cdr3_nt: TGCGCCAGCAGCTTGGGGACAGCTAACTATGGCTACACCTTC; cdr3_aa: CASSLGTANYGYTF
cdr3_length: 12; j_call: TRBJ2-5; d_call: .; v_call: TRBV10-3; clone_size: .; cdr3_nt: TGTGCCATCAGTGAATCCCTCCAGACCCAGTACTTC; cdr3_aa: CAISESLQTQYF